These 7 T cell receptor beta chains originate from one sample sequenced in a study of T cell responses to AZD1222 COVID-19 vaccine. Assay: immunoSEQ multiplex PCR; the TCRdb copy retains only in-frame clones and omits some. This sample has approximately 130,000 clones, with more than 90% found just once. The source material was peripheral blood, sampled 28 days after the second AZD1222 dose. All receptors derive from an adult who received the AZD1222 COVID-19 vaccine.

The V call is TRBV11-2, the J call TRBJ1-3; 8 nucleotides align to TRBD1. In germline, CDR1 is SGHAT, CDR2 FQNNGV. V lost 4 bases to trimming and J lost 4 bases; unmatched junction nucleotides: 6. CDR3 length: 15 amino acids. In DNA, the CDR3 is TGTGCCAGCAGCTCAACGAGGACAGGGGGAAACACCATATATTTT. Translation: CASSSTRTGGNTIYF.

This chain connects TRBV21-1 to TRBJ2-7; TRBD2, the table's D call, lacks a check against the DNA. TRBV21-1 is listed as a pseudogene. The CDR3 consists of 20 residues. The CDR3 DNA reads as TGTGCCAGCAGCATGAGCCTGGCAGCACCACCGGGGAGTCCCTCCTACGAGCAGTACTTC. Amino acid sequence: CASSMSLAAPPGSPSYEQYF.

The chain employs TRBV15 and TRBJ1-1; no reliable D call. Germline-derived CDR1 and CDR2 are LNHNV and YYDKDF (reference sequence). CDR3 length: 12 residues. V lost 0 bases, J lost 5 bases, and 4 bases lay in between. CDR3 residues: CATSRDQTEAFF. CDR3 nucleotide sequence: TGTGCCACCAGCAGAGATCAGACTGAAGCTTTCTTT.

This rearrangement joins TRBV6-2 or TRBV6-3 to TRBJ1-1; D is perhaps TRBD1 (6 bases). The V gene's germline CDR1 is MNHEY and CDR2 SVGEGT. There are 15 residues in the CDR3. V was trimmed by 2 bases and J by 4 bases, leaving 14 bases between them. The CDR3 reads CASSYVQGRGTEAFF. CDR3 coding DNA: TGTGCCAGCAGTTACGTACAGGGTCGCGGCACTGAAGCTTTCTTT.

The chain couples TRBV18 to TRBJ2-3; D is undetermined. The CDR3 is made up of 12 amino acids. CDR1 is KGHSH and CDR2 is LQKENI in the germline V gene. Trimming left V 1 base short and J 5 bases short, with 4 bases between. The CDR3, as DNA: TGTGCCAGCTCACCACTGCGAGATACGCAGTATTTT. It translates to CASSPLRDTQYF.

This rearrangement joins TRBV7-2 to TRBJ2-7, with TRBD2 matching over 10 bases. Germline V lookup: CDR1 SGHTA, CDR2 FQGNSA. After removal of 5 bases from V and 5 bases from J, the junction contained 12 bases not matched to a gene. The CDR3 is 16 residues long. CDR3 coding DNA: TGTGCCAGCAGCATCCTAGCGGGAGTTTTAATCAACGAGCAGTACTTC. Translating it yields CASSILAGVLINEQYF.

The gene calls are TRBV29-1 and TRBJ1-1; the D gene is possibly TRBD1 (6 bases). V was cut by 5 bases and J by 5 bases, with 9 bases left in between. The CDR3 loop spans 11 amino acids. Germline loops: CDR1 SQVTM, CDR2 ANQGSEA. In nucleotides, the CDR3 is TGCAGCGTTTACAGGGATACTGAAGCTTTCTTT. It yields the protein CSVYRDTEAFF.